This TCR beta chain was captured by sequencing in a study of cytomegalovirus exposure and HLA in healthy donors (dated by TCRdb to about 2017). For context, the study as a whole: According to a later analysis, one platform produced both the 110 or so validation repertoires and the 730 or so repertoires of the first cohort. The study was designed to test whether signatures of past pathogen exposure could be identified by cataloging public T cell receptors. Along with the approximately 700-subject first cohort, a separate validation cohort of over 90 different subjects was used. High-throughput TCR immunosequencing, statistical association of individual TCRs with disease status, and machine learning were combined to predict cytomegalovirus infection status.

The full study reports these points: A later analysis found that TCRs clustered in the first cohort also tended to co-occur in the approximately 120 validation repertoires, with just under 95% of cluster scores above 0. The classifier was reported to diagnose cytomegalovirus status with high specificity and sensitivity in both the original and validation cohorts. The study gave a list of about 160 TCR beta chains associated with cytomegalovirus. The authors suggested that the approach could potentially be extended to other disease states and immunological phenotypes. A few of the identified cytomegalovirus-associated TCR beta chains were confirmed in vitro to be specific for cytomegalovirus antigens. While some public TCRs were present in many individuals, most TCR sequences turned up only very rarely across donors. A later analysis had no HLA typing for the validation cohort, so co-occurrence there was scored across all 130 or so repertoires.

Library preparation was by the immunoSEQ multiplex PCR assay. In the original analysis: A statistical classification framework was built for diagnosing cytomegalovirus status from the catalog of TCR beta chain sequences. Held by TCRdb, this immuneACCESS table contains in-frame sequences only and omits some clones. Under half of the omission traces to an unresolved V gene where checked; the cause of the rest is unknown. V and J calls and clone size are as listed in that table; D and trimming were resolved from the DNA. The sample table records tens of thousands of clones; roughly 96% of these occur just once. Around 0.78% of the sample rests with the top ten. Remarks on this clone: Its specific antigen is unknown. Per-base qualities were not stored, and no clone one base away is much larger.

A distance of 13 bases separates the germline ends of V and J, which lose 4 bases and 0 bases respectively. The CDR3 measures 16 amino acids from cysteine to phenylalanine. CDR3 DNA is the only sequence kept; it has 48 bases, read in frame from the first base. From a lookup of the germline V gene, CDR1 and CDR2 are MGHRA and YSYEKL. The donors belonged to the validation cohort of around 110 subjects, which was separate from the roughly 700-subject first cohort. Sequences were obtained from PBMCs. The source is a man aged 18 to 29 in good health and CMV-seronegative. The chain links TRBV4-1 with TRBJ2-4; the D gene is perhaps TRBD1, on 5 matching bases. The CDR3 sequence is CASSPIPRVAKNIQYF. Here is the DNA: TGCGCCAGCAGCCCAATCCCCAGGGTAGCCAAAAACATTCAGTACTTC.